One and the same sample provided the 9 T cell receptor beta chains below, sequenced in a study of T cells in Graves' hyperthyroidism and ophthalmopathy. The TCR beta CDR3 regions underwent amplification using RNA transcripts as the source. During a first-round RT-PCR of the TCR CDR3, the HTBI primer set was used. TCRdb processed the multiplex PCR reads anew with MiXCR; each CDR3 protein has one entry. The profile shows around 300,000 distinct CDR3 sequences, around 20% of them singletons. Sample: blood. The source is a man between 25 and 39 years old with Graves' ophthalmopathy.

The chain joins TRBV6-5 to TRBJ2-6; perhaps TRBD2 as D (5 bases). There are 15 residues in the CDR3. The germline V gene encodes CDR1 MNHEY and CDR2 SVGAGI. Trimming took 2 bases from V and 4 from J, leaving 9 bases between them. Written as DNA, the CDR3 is TGTGCCAGCAGTTACGACGGGGAAGGGGCCAACGTCCTGACTTTC. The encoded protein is CASSYDGEGANVLTF.

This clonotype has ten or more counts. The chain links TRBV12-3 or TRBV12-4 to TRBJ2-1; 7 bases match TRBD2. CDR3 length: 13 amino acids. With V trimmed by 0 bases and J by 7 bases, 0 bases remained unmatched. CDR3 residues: CASSLARGNEQFF. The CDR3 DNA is TGTGCCAGCAGTTTAGCGCGGGGGAATGAGCAGTTCTTC.

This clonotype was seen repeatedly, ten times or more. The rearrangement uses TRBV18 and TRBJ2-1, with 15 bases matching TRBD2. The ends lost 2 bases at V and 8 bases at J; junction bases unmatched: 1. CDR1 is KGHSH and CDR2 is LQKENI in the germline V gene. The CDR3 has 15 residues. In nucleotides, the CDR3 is TGTGCCAGCTCACCAGGACTAGCGGGAGGGGATGAGCAGTTCTTC. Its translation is CASSPGLAGGDEQFF.

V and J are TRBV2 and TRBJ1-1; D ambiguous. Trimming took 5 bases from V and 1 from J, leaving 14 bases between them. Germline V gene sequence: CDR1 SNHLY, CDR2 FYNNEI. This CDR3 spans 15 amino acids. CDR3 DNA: TGTGCCAGCAGTCAGAACGCGCAGGCGAACACTGAAGCTTTCTTT. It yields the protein CASSQNAQANTEAFF.

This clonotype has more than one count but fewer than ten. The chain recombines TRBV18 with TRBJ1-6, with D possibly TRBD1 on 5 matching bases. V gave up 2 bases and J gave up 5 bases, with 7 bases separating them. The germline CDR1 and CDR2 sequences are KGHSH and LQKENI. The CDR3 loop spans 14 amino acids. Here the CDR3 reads CASSPGAHNSPLHF. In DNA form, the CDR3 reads TGTGCCAGCTCACCAGGGGCCCATAATTCACCCCTCCACTTT.

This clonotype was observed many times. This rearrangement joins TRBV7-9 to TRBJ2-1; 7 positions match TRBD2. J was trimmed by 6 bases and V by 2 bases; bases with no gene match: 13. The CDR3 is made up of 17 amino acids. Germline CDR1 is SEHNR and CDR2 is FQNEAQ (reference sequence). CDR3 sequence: CASSLISGLAVINEQFF. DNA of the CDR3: TGTGCCAGCAGCTTAATCAGCGGGCTAGCGGTCATCAATGAGCAGTTCTTC.

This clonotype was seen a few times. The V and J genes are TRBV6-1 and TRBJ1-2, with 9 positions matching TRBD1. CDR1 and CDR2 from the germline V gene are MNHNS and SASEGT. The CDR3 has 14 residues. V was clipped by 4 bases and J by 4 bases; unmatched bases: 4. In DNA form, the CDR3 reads TGTGCCAGCAGTGCGACAGGGGGGGGCTATGGCTACACCTTC. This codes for CASSATGGGYGYTF.

CDR3 sequence: CSARDLDRGGQPQHF. CDR3 sequence (DNA): TGCAGTGCTAGAGATCTTGACAGGGGCGGCCAGCCCCAGCATTTT. The rearrangement links TRBV20-1 to TRBJ1-5, with 8 bases fitting TRBD1. Germline values: CDR1 DFQATT, CDR2 SNEGSKA (reference sequence). Losses at the gene ends were 0 bases for V and 7 bases for J; bases not matched to a gene: 8. The CDR3 spans 15 residues.

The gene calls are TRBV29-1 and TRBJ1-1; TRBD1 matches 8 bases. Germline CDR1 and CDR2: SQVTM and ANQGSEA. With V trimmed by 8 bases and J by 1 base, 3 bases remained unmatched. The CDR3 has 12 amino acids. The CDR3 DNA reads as TGCAGCTCAGACAGGGGGAACACTGAAGCTTTCTTT. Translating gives CSSDRGNTEAFF. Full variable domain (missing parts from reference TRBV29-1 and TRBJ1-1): SAVISQKPSRDICQRGTSLTIQCQVDSQVTMMFWYRQQPGQSLTLIATANQGSEATYESGFVIDKFPISRPNLTFSTLTVSNMSPEDSSIYLCSSDRGNTEAFFGQGTRLTVV.